The source of this TCR beta chain is a study of cytomegalovirus exposure and HLA in healthy donors. Study details: Earlier work reported about 110 million unique TCR beta sequences from some 170 million T cells.

Both 60 Vbeta primers and 13 Jbeta primers went into the PCR. Original processing notes: In a later analysis, of some 80 million unique beta chains, around 11 million appeared in at least two donors. Data came from immunoSEQ multiplex PCR; TCRdb stores just in-frame clones and leaves some out. V and J calls plus clone size are reproduced from that table; the DNA served to infer D and trimming. The data show roughly 170,000 clones, 65% to 85% seen once. With regard to this clone: The antigen is not known.

Regarding the study as a whole: Across donors, sequencing depth was assumed by presence/absence analyses to be roughly uniform. Accurate HLA-A and HLA-B prediction from TCR beta sequences was reported for most subjects.

The junction had 2 bases not matched to a gene; V was cut back by 4 bases and J by 4 bases. Germline V gene data show CDR1 as SGHTA and CDR2 as FQGNSA. This CDR3 is built from 13 residues. The clonotype originates from a woman aged 18-35 years in good health and CMV-seronegative. The chain is built from TRBV7-2 and TRBJ1-1; 8 bases are a match to TRBD1. Sequenced sample: PBMCs. The CDR3 protein is CASSWTGTTEAFF. The CDR3 DNA reads TGTGCCAGCAGCTGGACAGGGACCACTGAAGCTTTCTTT.